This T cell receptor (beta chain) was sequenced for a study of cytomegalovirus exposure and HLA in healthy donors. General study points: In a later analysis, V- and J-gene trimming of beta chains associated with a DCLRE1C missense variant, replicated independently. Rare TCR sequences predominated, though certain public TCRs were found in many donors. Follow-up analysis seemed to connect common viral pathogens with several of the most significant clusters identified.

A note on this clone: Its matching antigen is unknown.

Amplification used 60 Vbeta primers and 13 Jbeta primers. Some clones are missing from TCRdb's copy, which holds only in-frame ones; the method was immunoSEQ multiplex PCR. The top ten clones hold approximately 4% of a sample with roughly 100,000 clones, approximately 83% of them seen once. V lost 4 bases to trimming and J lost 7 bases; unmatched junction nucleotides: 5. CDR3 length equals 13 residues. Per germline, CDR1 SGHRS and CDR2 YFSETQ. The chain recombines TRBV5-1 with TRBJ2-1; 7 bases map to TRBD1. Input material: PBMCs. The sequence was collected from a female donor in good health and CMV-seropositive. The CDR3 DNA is TGCGCCAGCAGCGACAGGGCGGCGAATGAGCAGTTCTTC. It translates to CASSDRAANEQFF.